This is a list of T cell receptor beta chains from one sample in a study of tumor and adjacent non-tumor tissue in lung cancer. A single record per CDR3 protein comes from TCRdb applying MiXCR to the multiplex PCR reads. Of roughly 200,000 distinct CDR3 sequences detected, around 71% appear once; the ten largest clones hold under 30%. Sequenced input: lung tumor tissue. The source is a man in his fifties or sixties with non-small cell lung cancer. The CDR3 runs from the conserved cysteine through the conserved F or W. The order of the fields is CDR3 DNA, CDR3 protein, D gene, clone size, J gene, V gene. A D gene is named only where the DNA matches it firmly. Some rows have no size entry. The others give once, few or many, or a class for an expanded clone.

CDR3nt: TGTGCCAGCAGCTTATCTCGGCTAGCGGGAGGTAACAATCGGCAGTTCTTC
CDR3aa: CASSLSRLAGGNNRQFF
d_gene: TRBD2
abundance: once
j_gene: TRBJ2-1
v_gene: TRBV11-1

CDR3nt: TGCAGTGCTAGAGATCGGGGTTCGGCGAGCTTTAATGAAAAACTGTTTTTT
CDR3aa: CSARDRGSASFNEKLFF
d_gene: .
abundance: .
j_gene: TRBJ1-4
v_gene: TRBV20-1

CDR3nt: TGTGCCAGCCCTGGGGGGACAGGGGTTGGCTACACCTTC
CDR3aa: CASPGGTGVGYTF
d_gene: TRBD1
abundance: .
j_gene: TRBJ1-2
v_gene: TRBV6-1

CDR3nt: TGTGCCAGCAGCCCAAGGGGACAGGGGGTTTCGGACACTGAAACTTTCTTT
CDR3aa: CASSPRGQGVSDTETFF
d_gene: TRBD1
abundance: .
j_gene: TRBJ1-1
v_gene: TRBV12-3/TRBV12-4

CDR3nt: TGCTGTGCCGTCAGGGAGCCGAATCAGCCTCAGCATTTT
CDR3aa: CCAVREPNQPQHF
d_gene: .
abundance: .
j_gene: TRBJ1-5
v_gene: TRBV20-1

CDR3nt: TGCAGTGCTAGAGATCTGCGGGGGGGCGGGGAGCTGTTTTTT
CDR3aa: CSARDLRGGGELFF
d_gene: TRBD2
abundance: many
j_gene: TRBJ2-2
v_gene: TRBV20-1

CDR3nt: TGTGCCAGCAGCCCTTCTAGCGGCCGCACAGATACGCAGTATTTT
CDR3aa: CASSPSSGRTDTQYF
d_gene: TRBD2
abundance: many
j_gene: TRBJ2-3
v_gene: TRBV4-2

CDR3nt: TGCGCCAGCGGAACCTACAATAAGCAGTTCTTC
CDR3aa: CASGTYNKQFF
d_gene: .
abundance: .
j_gene: TRBJ2-1
v_gene: TRBV10-2

CDR3nt: TGCGCCAGCAGCCAGCCGGGACTAGCGGATACGGAGCAGTTCTTC
CDR3aa: CASSQPGLADTEQFF
d_gene: TRBD2
abundance: few
j_gene: TRBJ2-1
v_gene: TRBV5-1

CDR3nt: TGTGCCAGTAGTCGGGGGGGGGGCGGGGCCATCCGACTAGAGACCCAGTACTTC
CDR3aa: CASSRGGGGAIRLETQYF
d_gene: TRBD2
abundance: .
j_gene: TRBJ2-5
v_gene: TRBV12-3/TRBV12-4

CDR3nt: TGTGTCAGCAGCCGATACGTGACGGGGGGTTTCGAGCACTACTTC
CDR3aa: CVSSRYVTGGFEHYF
d_gene: TRBD2
abundance: .
j_gene: TRBJ2-7
v_gene: TRBV11-2

CDR3nt: TGTGCCAGCAGCTTGGCCAAGAGGCAGGGTGAAGCTTTCTTT
CDR3aa: CASSLAKRQGEAFF
d_gene: .
abundance: .
j_gene: TRBJ1-1
v_gene: TRBV5-6

CDR3nt: TGTGCCAGCAGTTACGGGGCTAGCGGGAGAAACACCGGGGAGCTGTTTTTT
CDR3aa: CASSYGASGRNTGELFF
d_gene: TRBD2
abundance: few
j_gene: TRBJ2-2
v_gene: TRBV6-6

CDR3nt: TGTGCCAGCAGCTTGGCCGTTGGGGTCAGCCACTCCTACGGGCAGTACTTC
CDR3aa: CASSLAVGVSHSYGQYF
d_gene: .
abundance: .
j_gene: TRBJ2-7
v_gene: TRBV5-5

CDR3nt: TGCAGCGTTGAGGGACGGACTTCACACTCCAGCTCCTACAACGAGCAGTTCTTC
CDR3aa: CSVEGRTSHSSSYNEQFF
d_gene: .
abundance: .
j_gene: TRBJ2-1
v_gene: TRBV29-1

CDR3nt: TGTGCCAGCAGCCATCGGGGAAGGGATAGAACCGGGGAGCTGTTTTTT
CDR3aa: CASSHRGRDRTGELFF
d_gene: .
abundance: .
j_gene: TRBJ2-2
v_gene: TRBV13

CDR3nt: TGCATTGCTAACCTAAAGGGCTATGGCTACACCTTC
CDR3aa: CIANLKGYGYTF
d_gene: .
abundance: .
j_gene: TRBJ1-2
v_gene: TRBV20-1

CDR3nt: TGCAGTGCTAGGAATTCGGACAGGGGCCATTCCCGGATGGAGCAGTATTTC
CDR3aa: CSARNSDRGHSRMEQYF
d_gene: TRBD1
abundance: .
j_gene: TRBJ2-7
v_gene: TRBV20-1

CDR3nt: TGCAGTGCTAGGGACAACCCGGGCTACGAGCAGTACTTC
CDR3aa: CSARDNPGYEQYF
d_gene: .
abundance: .
j_gene: TRBJ2-7
v_gene: TRBV20-1

CDR3nt: TGCAGTGCTAGAGATGGGGGGCAAGTCTATGGCTACACCTTC
CDR3aa: CSARDGGQVYGYTF
d_gene: .
abundance: many
j_gene: TRBJ1-2
v_gene: TRBV20-1

CDR3nt: TGTGCCAGCAGCTTAAATGTCCCTGCCCAGTACTTC
CDR3aa: CASSLNVPAQYF
d_gene: .
abundance: .
j_gene: TRBJ2-5
v_gene: TRBV11-3

CDR3nt: TGTGCCAGCAGTCTAACGGCCAGTGACGAGCAGTACTTC
CDR3aa: CASSLTASDEQYF
d_gene: .
abundance: .
j_gene: TRBJ2-7
v_gene: TRBV6-1

CDR3nt: TGCAGTGCTAGAGATCCGGGGGGAGGTCTGGACGGCTACACCTTC
CDR3aa: CSARDPGGGLDGYTF
d_gene: .
abundance: .
j_gene: TRBJ1-2
v_gene: TRBV20-1

CDR3nt: TGTGTCAGCAACTTAAAAATGCTGGGACCCCACGGAAGAAAACTGTTTTTT
CDR3aa: CVSNLKMLGPHGRKLFF
d_gene: .
abundance: .
j_gene: TRBJ1-4
v_gene: TRBV11-2

CDR3nt: TGCGCCACCAGCTTAGGGCTAGGGGACTTCAGCTCCTACAATGAGCAGTTCTTC
CDR3aa: CATSLGLGDFSSYNEQFF
d_gene: .
abundance: .
j_gene: TRBJ2-1
v_gene: TRBV5-1

CDR3nt: TGTGTCTGGAGTGTATCTAATGAGCAGTTCTTC
CDR3aa: CVWSVSNEQFF
d_gene: .
abundance: .
j_gene: TRBJ2-1
v_gene: TRBV30

CDR3nt: TGTGCCAACAGTGGAGGGACTGGCTACACCTTC
CDR3aa: CANSGGTGYTF
d_gene: .
abundance: .
j_gene: TRBJ1-2
v_gene: TRBV11-3

CDR3nt: TGCAGAGTCGCCGCCTTTATTGAGACCCAGTACTTC
CDR3aa: CRVAAFIETQYF
d_gene: .
abundance: .
j_gene: TRBJ2-5
v_gene: TRBV29-1

CDR3nt: TGTGCCTGGAGTACAAAACAGGGGGGGAACACTGAAGCTTTCTTT
CDR3aa: CAWSTKQGGNTEAFF
d_gene: TRBD1
abundance: .
j_gene: TRBJ1-1
v_gene: TRBV30

CDR3nt: TGTGCCAGTAGTTATCCCGGACAGGCGGGCTATGCCTACACCTTC
CDR3aa: CASSYPGQAGYAYTF
d_gene: TRBD1
abundance: .
j_gene: TRBJ1-2
v_gene: TRBV6-2/TRBV6-3

CDR3nt: TGTGCCAGCAGTTACGAGCTAGCGGGAGAGGATGACACTGAGCAGTTCTTC
CDR3aa: CASSYELAGEDDTEQFF
d_gene: TRBD2
abundance: .
j_gene: TRBJ2-1
v_gene: TRBV6-2/TRBV6-3

CDR3nt: TGCAGTGCTAGAATCGGGACTAGCGGGTTTTACAATGAGCAGTTCTTC
CDR3aa: CSARIGTSGFYNEQFF
d_gene: TRBD2
abundance: few
j_gene: TRBJ2-1
v_gene: TRBV20-1

CDR3nt: TGTGCCAGCAGTGAAGGGACGGTGAACACCGGGGAGCTGTTTTTT
CDR3aa: CASSEGTVNTGELFF
d_gene: .
abundance: .
j_gene: TRBJ2-2
v_gene: TRBV6-1

CDR3nt: TGTGCCAGCAGCGCTGACAGGATGAACACTGAAGCTTTCTTT
CDR3aa: CASSADRMNTEAFF
d_gene: .
abundance: few
j_gene: TRBJ1-1
v_gene: TRBV5-4

CDR3nt: TGTGCCAGCAGCTTCAGACTAGAGGGTTCCACAGATACGCAGTATTTT
CDR3aa: CASSFRLEGSTDTQYF
d_gene: .
abundance: .
j_gene: TRBJ2-3
v_gene: TRBV11-2

CDR3nt: TGCAGCGAAACGGTAGCGGGAACCTGCGAGCAGTACTTC
CDR3aa: CSETVAGTCEQYF
d_gene: TRBD2
abundance: .
j_gene: TRBJ2-7
v_gene: TRBV29-1

CDR3nt: TGCAGCGGGGTGGGAGGGGGCGTCAGGAACATTCAGTACTTC
CDR3aa: CSGVGGGVRNIQYF
d_gene: .
abundance: .
j_gene: TRBJ2-4
v_gene: TRBV29-1

CDR3nt: TGTGCCAGCAGTTCAGGATGGGAGGATGGCTACACCTTC
CDR3aa: CASSSGWEDGYTF
d_gene: .
abundance: .
j_gene: TRBJ1-2
v_gene: TRBV11-2

CDR3nt: TGTGCCAGCAACCCACTGGTAGCAGGAGTGGAGACCCGGTACTTC
CDR3aa: CASNPLVAGVETRYF
d_gene: .
abundance: .
j_gene: TRBJ2-5
v_gene: TRBV7-8

CDR3nt: TGTGCCTGGGGTTTACACGAGCAGTACTTC
CDR3aa: CAWGLHEQYF
d_gene: .
abundance: few
j_gene: TRBJ2-7
v_gene: TRBV30

CDR3nt: TGTGCCAGCAGCTTAAGCCACTCCGGGACTAGCGGGAGGGCCGCTACGAACACCGGGGAGCTGTTTTTT
CDR3aa: CASSLSHSGTSGRAATNTGELFF
d_gene: TRBD2
abundance: many
j_gene: TRBJ2-2
v_gene: TRBV11-3

CDR3nt: TGTGCCAGCAGCCTAGCGGGGAGCACGGATACGCAGTATTTT
CDR3aa: CASSLAGSTDTQYF
d_gene: TRBD2
abundance: .
j_gene: TRBJ2-3
v_gene: TRBV5-8

CDR3nt: TGCAGTGCCCATTCGGGCAACTCCGAAGCTTTCTTT
CDR3aa: CSAHSGNSEAFF
d_gene: .
abundance: .
j_gene: TRBJ1-1
v_gene: TRBV20-1

CDR3nt: TGTGCCAGCATATCCGAGGCGGGGGGGTACAATGAGCAGTTCTTC
CDR3aa: CASISEAGGYNEQFF
d_gene: TRBD2
abundance: .
j_gene: TRBJ2-1
v_gene: TRBV11-2

CDR3nt: TGTGCCTGGAAGGTTCCAGGAGGATCACCCCTCCACTTT
CDR3aa: CAWKVPGGSPLHF
d_gene: .
abundance: .
j_gene: TRBJ1-6
v_gene: TRBV30